Given below is one T cell receptor (beta chain) in context. No antigen is known for it. The data derive from a study of CD8+CD57+ T cells in acquired aplastic anemia. Overall study: Mean DNA quantity obtained from sorted CD4+ and CD8+ cells was approximately 3 ug.

Findings and caveats of the study: Patients and controls shared 25 to 30 CD8+ CDR3 sequences, which appeared highly expressed in patients and within their immunodominant clones.

Profiling that covered TCR beta VDJ and CDR3 relied on genomic DNA as its template. TCRdb ran MiXCR on the reads and lists one entry per CDR3 protein. Of under 200,000 distinct CDR3 sequences listed, around half are singletons. Flow cytometry had shown expanded CD8+CD57+ cells in the patients chosen for sequencing. CDR1 and CDR2 from the germline V gene are LNHDA and SQIVND (reference sequence). This CDR3 comprises 12 residues. V was cut by 9 bases and J by 1 base, with 9 bases left in between. V gene TRBV19 combines with J gene TRBJ1-1; D perhaps matches TRBD1 (6 bases). Specimen: sorted CD4+, CD8+, or CD8+CD57+ T cells (not recorded which) from PBMCs. The receptor comes from a human donor with aplastic anemia. The DNA of the CDR3 is TGTGCCAGCGGACAGAGGAACACTGAAGCTTTCTTT. This gives the protein CASGQRNTEAFF.